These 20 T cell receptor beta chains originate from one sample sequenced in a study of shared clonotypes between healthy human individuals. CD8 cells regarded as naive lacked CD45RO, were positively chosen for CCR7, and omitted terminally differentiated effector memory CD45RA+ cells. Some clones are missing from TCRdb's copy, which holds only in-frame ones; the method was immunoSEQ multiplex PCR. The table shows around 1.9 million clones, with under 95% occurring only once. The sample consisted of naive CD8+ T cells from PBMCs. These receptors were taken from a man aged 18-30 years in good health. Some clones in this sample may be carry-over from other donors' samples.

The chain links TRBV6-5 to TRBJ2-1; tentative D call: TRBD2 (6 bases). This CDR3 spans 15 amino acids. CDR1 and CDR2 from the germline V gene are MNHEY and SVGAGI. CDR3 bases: TGTGCTTCAGGCAAAGGGAGGCTAGCGAAGAATGAGCAGTTCTTC. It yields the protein CASGKGRLAKNEQFF.

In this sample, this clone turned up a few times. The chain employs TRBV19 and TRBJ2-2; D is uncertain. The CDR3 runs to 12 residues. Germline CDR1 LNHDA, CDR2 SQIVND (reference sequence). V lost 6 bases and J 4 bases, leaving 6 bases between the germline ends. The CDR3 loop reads CASRTSTGELFF. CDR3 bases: TGTGCCAGTAGGACGTCCACCGGGGAGCTGTTTTTT.

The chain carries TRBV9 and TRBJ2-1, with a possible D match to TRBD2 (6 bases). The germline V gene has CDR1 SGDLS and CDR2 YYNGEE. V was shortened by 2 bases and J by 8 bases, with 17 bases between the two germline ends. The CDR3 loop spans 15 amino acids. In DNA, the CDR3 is TGTGCCAGCAGCGTGCTATCGGGAGTTTCTTATGAGCAGTTCTTC. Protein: CASSVLSGVSYEQFF.

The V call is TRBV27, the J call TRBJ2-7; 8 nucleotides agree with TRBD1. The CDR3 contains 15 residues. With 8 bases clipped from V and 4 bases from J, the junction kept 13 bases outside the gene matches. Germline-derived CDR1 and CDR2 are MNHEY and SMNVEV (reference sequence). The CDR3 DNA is TGTGCCAGCGGGGGAGTCAGGGGGCGCGGGTACGAGCAGTACTTC. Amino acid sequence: CASGGVRGRGYEQYF.

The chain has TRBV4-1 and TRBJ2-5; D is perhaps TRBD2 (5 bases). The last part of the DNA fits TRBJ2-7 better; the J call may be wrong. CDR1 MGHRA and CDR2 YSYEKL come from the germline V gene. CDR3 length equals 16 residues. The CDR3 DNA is TGCGCCAGCAGCCAAGTGGAGCCGGGCGGGTTCTACGAGCAGTACTTC. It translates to CASSQVEPGGFYEQYF.

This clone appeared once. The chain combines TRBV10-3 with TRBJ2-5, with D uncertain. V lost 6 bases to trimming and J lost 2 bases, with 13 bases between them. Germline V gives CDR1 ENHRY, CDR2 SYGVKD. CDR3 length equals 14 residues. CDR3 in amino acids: CAISPGYLQETQYF. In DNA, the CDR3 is TGTGCCATCAGCCCCGGGTACTTGCAAGAGACCCAGTACTTC.

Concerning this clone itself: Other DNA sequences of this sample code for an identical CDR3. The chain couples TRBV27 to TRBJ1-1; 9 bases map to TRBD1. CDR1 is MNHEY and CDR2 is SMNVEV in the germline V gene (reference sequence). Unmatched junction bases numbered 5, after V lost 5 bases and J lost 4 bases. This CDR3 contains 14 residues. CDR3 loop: CASSPTGGGTEAFF. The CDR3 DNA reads TGTGCCAGCAGTCCGACAGGGGGAGGCACTGAAGCTTTCTTT.

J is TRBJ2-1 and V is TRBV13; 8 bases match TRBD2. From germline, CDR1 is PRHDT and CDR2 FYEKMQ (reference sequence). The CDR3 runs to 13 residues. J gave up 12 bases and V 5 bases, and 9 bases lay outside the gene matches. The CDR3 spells CASSPGSGGAQFF. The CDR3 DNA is TGTGCCAGCAGCCCTGGATCGGGGGGGGCGCAGTTCTTC.

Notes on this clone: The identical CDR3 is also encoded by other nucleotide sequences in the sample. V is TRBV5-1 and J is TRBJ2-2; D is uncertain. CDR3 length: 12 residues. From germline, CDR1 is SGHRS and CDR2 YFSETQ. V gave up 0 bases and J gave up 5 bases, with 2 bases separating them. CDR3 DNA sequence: TGCGCCAGCAGCTTGGATACCGGGGAGCTGTTTTTT. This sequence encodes CASSLDTGELFF.

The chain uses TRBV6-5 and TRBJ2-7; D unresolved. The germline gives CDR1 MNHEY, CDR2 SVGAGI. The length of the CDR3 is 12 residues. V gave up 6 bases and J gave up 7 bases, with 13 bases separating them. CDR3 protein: CASRGSLLEQYF. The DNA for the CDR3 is TGTGCCAGCAGGGGGTCTTTGTTGGAGCAGTACTTC.

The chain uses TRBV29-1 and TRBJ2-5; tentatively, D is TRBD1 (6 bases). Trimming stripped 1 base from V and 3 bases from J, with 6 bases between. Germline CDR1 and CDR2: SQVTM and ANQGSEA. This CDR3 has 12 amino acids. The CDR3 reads CSVEGTEETQYF. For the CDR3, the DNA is TGCAGCGTTGAAGGGACAGAAGAGACCCAGTACTTC.

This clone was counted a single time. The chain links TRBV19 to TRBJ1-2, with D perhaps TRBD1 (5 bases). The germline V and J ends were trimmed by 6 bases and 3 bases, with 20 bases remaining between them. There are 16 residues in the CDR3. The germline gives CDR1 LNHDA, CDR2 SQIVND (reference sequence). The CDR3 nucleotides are TGTGCCAGTAGCATCAATACTCAGGGCCTGGACTATGGCTACACCTTC. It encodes CASSINTQGLDYGYTF.

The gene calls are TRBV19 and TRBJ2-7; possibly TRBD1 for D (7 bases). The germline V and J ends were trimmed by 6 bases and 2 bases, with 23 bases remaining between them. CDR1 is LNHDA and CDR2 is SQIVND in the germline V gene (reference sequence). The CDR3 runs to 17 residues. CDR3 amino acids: CASSERGGTAVTYEQYF. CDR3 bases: TGTGCCAGTAGCGAACGAGGAGGGACAGCCGTGACCTACGAGCAGTACTTC.

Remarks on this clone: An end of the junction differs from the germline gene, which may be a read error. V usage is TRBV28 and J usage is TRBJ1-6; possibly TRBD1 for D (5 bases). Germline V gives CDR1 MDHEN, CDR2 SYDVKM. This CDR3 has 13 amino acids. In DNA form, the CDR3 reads TGTGCCAACAGTGGGGGTTGGAGTTCACCCCTCCACTTT. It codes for CANSGGWSSPLHF.

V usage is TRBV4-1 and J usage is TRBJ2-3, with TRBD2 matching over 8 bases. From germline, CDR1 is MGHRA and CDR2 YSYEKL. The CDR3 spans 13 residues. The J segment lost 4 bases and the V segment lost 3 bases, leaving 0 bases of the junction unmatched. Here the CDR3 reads CASSHGRADTQYF. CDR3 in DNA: TGCGCCAGCAGCCACGGGAGGGCAGATACGCAGTATTTT.

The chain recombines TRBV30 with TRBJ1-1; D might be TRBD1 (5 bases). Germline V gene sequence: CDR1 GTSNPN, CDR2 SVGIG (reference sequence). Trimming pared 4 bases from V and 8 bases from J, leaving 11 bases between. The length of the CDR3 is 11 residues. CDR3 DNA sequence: TGTGCCTGGATCCGCGACAGCGAAGCTTTCTTT. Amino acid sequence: CAWIRDSEAFF.

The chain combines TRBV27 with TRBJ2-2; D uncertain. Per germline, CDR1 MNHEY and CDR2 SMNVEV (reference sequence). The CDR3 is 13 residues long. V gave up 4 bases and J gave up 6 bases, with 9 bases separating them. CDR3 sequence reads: CASSSRLPGELFF. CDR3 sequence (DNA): TGTGCCAGCAGTTCTCGCCTCCCCGGGGAGCTGTTTTTT.

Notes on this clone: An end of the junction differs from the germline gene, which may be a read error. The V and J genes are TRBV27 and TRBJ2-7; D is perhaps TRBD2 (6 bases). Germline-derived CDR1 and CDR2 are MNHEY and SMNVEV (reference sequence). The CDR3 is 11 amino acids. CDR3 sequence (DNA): TGTGCCAGCAGCACCTTGACCGGGACTTTTTTC. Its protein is CASSTLTGTFF.

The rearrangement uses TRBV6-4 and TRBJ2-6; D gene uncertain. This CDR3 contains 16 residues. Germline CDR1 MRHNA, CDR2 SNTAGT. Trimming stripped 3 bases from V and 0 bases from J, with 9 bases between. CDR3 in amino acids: CASSEHVNSGANVLTF. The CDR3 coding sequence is TGTGCCAGCAGTGAGCACGTCAACTCTGGGGCCAACGTCCTGACTTTC.

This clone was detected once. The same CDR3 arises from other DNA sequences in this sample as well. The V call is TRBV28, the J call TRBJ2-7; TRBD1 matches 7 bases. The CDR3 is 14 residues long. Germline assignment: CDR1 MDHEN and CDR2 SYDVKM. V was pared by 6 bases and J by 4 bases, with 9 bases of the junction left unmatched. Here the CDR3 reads CASSLRGRVYEQYF. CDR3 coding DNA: TGTGCCAGCAGCCTGAGGGGGCGCGTATACGAGCAGTACTTC.